Below are 18 T cell receptor beta chains sequenced from a single sample in a study of blood T cells in healthy people across ages. A second PCR of 7 to 11 cycles used a sample-barcoded 5' primer and a J-beta primer mix. TCRdb reanalysed the 5' RACE reads using MiXCR and keeps one entry per CDR3 protein. The data contain 1.2 million to 1.5 million distinct CDR3 sequences, approximately 59% of them singletons. The sequenced material came from blood. Receptors were obtained from a man between 18 and 35 years old in good health.

For this clonotype: One junction end disagrees with the germline gene, perhaps due to a read error. V gene TRBV11-1 combines with J gene TRBJ2-1, with 7 bases aligning to TRBD2. The CDR3 has 16 residues. From germline, CDR1 is SGHAT and CDR2 FQDESV (reference sequence). In DNA, the CDR3 is TGTGCTAGCAGCTTAGCGGGTTTTGGACTCACCCATGAGCAGTTCTTC. It translates to CASSLAGFGLTHEQFF.

The rearrangement links TRBV20-1 to TRBJ2-7; 9 bases map to TRBD1. Germline values: CDR1 DFQATT, CDR2 SNEGSKA (reference sequence). This CDR3 contains 14 residues. For the CDR3, the DNA is TGCAGCGCCCGGACAGGGGAAAACCTGATTGAGCAGTACTTC. It is translated as CSARTGENLIEQYF.

Here the CDR3 reads CASSFSGQWTEAFF. The CDR3 coding sequence is TGTGCCAGCAGTTTTTCGGGGCAATGGACTGAAGCTTTCTTT. V usage is TRBV27 and J usage is TRBJ1-1; TRBD1 is a possible D gene (5 bases). Per germline, CDR1 MNHEY and CDR2 SMNVEV (reference sequence). The CDR3 spans 14 residues. The V and J ends lost 3 bases and 5 bases respectively, with 13 bases between them.

V usage is TRBV7-8 and J usage is TRBJ1-2; D possibly corresponds to TRBD1 (5 bases). In germline, CDR1 is SGHVS, CDR2 FQNEAQ. The V end lost 1 base, the J end lost 3 bases, and 12 bases lay between the germline ends. The CDR3 extends over 15 amino acids. CDR3 protein: CASSLDFGGDYGYTF. In DNA, the CDR3 is TGTGCCAGCAGCTTAGATTTCGGGGGGGACTATGGCTACACCTTC.

The gene calls are TRBV20-1 and TRBJ1-2, with 7 bases matching TRBD1. V was clipped by 1 base and J by 0 bases; unmatched bases: 5. CDR1 and CDR2 (germline): DFQATT, SNEGSKA (reference sequence). CDR3 length: 15 amino acids. The CDR3 region is CSARAPGTANYGYTF. The DNA of the CDR3 is TGCAGTGCTAGAGCTCCCGGGACAGCTAACTATGGCTACACCTTC.

The chain carries TRBV29-1 and TRBJ1-1; D perhaps matches TRBD1 (6 bases). V lost 7 bases and J 5 bases, leaving 17 bases between the germline ends. The CDR3 contains 13 residues. Germline values: CDR1 SQVTM, CDR2 ANQGSEA. In DNA form, the CDR3 reads TGCAGCGCTCGTGGGGGGGCAGGAACTGAAGCTTTCTTT. Encoded protein: CSARGGAGTEAFF.

The rearrangement uses TRBV29-1 and TRBJ2-1, with 8 bases lining up with TRBD2. The DNA end favors TRBJ2-7, so the J call may be wrong. Germline CDR1 reads SQVTM; CDR2 reads ANQGSEA. This CDR3 has 14 residues. The CDR3 nucleotides read TGCAGCGTTGAAGCACCGACGGGGGGGAGGGAGCAGTACTTC. This gives the protein CSVEAPTGGREQYF.

The chain couples TRBV7-2 to TRBJ2-1; 15 nucleotides agree with TRBD2. The V and J ends lost 4 bases and 7 bases, in that order; junction bases with no gene match: 5. This CDR3 is 16 amino acids long. Per the germline V gene, CDR1 is SGHTA and CDR2 is FQGNSA. The CDR3 DNA sequence: TGTGCCAGCAGCTACCGGACTAGCGGGGGGGCAAATGAGCAGTTCTTC. Protein product: CASSYRTSGGANEQFF.

V is TRBV6-2 or TRBV6-3 and J is TRBJ1-2; D is ambiguous. V was trimmed by 5 bases and J by 6 bases, leaving 19 bases between them. The germline CDR1 and CDR2 sequences are MNHEY and SVGEGT. This CDR3 has 15 residues. The CDR3 reads CASSALRLDGDGYTF. The CDR3 DNA sequence: TGTGCCAGCAGTGCGCTAAGGCTGGATGGGGATGGCTACACCTTC.

The genes are TRBV27 and TRBJ2-7; D not resolved. Looked up from germline, CDR1 is MNHEY and CDR2 is SMNVEV (reference sequence). Trimming left V 5 bases short and J 3 bases short, with 20 bases between. The CDR3 loop spans 16 amino acids. This CDR3 is CASSPKRRAVSYEQYF. The DNA of the CDR3 is TGTGCCAGCAGTCCCAAGAGAAGGGCTGTCAGCTACGAGCAGTACTTC.

DNA of the CDR3: TGCAGCGTTGTTCCAGGCGCCACTAACACTGAAGCTTTCTTT. Protein product: CSVVPGATNTEAFF. J is TRBJ1-1 and V is TRBV29-1; D unresolved. Germline assignment: CDR1 SQVTM and CDR2 ANQGSEA. CDR3 size: 14 residues. V was cut by 4 bases and J by 2 bases, with 14 bases left in between.

The chain recombines TRBV10-1 with TRBJ2-7; 10 bases match TRBD2. The J call may be mistaken, given a closer DNA end match to TRBJ2-1. The CDR3 covers 18 residues. CDR1 and CDR2 from the germline V gene are WNHNN and SYGVQD (reference sequence). The CDR3 protein is CASSESWTSGRSYNEQFF. CDR3 bases: TGCGCCAGCAGTGAATCTTGGACTAGCGGTAGGTCCTACAATGAGCAGTTCTTC.

This clonotype came up a few times. V gene TRBV7-8 combines with J gene TRBJ2-7; D unclear. Germline V gives CDR1 SGHVS, CDR2 FQNEAQ. The CDR3 sequence is 14 residues long. Trimming removed 0 bases from V and 4 bases from J, with 10 bases in between. CDR3 nucleotide sequence: TGTGCCAGCAGCTTAGCAGAAGCGTCGTACGAGCAGTACTTC. Translation: CASSLAEASYEQYF.

The J gene is TRBJ1-6, the V gene TRBV20-1; D unresolved. Germline values: CDR1 DFQATT, CDR2 SNEGSKA (reference sequence). The CDR3 contains 14 residues. The V gene lost 6 bases and the J gene lost 7 bases, with 16 bases spanning the gap. Here the CDR3 reads CSATPTGTNSPLHF. DNA of the CDR3: TGCAGTGCCACTCCGACCGGTACGAATTCACCCCTCCACTTT.

The chain recombines TRBV20-1 with TRBJ2-7; 7 nucleotides match TRBD2. V trimming: 6 bases; J trimming: 2 bases; junction bases outside the gene matches: 19. The CDR3 covers 17 residues. Germline-derived CDR1 and CDR2 are DFQATT and SNEGSKA (reference sequence). CDR3 in amino acids: CSAAASTPEAGTYEQYF. The DNA of the CDR3 is TGCAGTGCCGCAGCTAGTACCCCCGAAGCGGGAACCTACGAGCAGTACTTC.

The rearrangement uses TRBV4-1 and TRBJ2-5, with 8 bases aligning to TRBD1. With V trimmed by 4 bases and J by 11 bases, 21 bases remained unmatched. The CDR3 length is 17 residues. Per the germline V gene, CDR1 is MGHRA and CDR2 is YSYEKL. CDR3 nucleotides: TGCGCCAGCAGCCCATCCGGTCGAGGACAGGGATACAATGAGCAGTACTTC. Its translation: CASSPSGRGQGYNEQYF.

This clonotype was found once. The chain is built from TRBV11-1 and TRBJ1-2, with TRBD1 as a possible D gene (5 bases). Germline V gene sequence: CDR1 SGHAT, CDR2 FQDESV (reference sequence). Trimming left V 8 bases short and J 7 bases short, with 17 bases between. The CDR3 consists of 13 residues. The CDR3 DNA follows: TGTGCCAGCGCCGGGGACGAGCGGGGTGGCTACACCTTC. Translating gives CASAGDERGGYTF.

This clonotype was detected once. The chain combines TRBV30 with TRBJ2-7; D unclear. Matching the DNA end better, TRBJ2-5 makes the J call doubtful. This CDR3 contains 17 residues. Germline assignment: CDR1 GTSNPN and CDR2 SVGIG (reference sequence). CDR3 coding DNA: TGTGCCTGGAGTAAAGGACGGCCGACTTCCCCCCAAGAGACCCAGTACTTC. Translation: CAWSKGRPTSPQETQYF.